These 16 T cell receptor beta chains came from one sample sequenced in a study of regulatory T cells in long-lasting Graves disease. Building the TCR beta libraries relied on iRepertoire HTBI primers, and CDR3 regions underwent Arm-PCR. MiXCR was run by TCRdb on the multiplex PCR reads, yielding one entry per CDR3 protein. This table holds 540,000 or so distinct CDR3 sequences, roughly 12% found once. Time point: newly diagnosed GD, antithyroid drugs for less than 3 months. Generation of the TCR library employed RNA extracted from PBMCs. These data also formed part of another study, on T cells in Graves' hyperthyroidism and ophthalmopathy.

The sequencing here drew on peripheral blood mononuclear cells (PBMCs), taken at new diagnosis, from a patient treated with antithyroid drugs. These receptors were obtained from a man aged 25 to 40 with Graves disease.

In the case of this clonotype: A much larger clone lies a single base off, so this may be a read error. The J gene is TRBJ2-3, the V gene TRBV6-1; 7 nucleotides align to TRBD1. CDR1 MNHNS and CDR2 SASEGT come from the germline V gene. This CDR3 is built from 14 residues. CDR3 sequence: CASSTGSGTDTRYF. The CDR3 DNA reads as TGTGCCAGCAGCACCGGCAGTGGGACAGATACGCGGTATTTT.

This clonotype was seen at least ten times. The chain recombines TRBV29-1 with TRBJ1-2; TRBD1 matches at 8 bases. With V trimmed by 1 base and J by 2 bases, 0 bases remained unmatched. Germline CDR1 is SQVTM and CDR2 is ANQGSEA. This CDR3 comprises 13 residues. The CDR3 DNA sequence: TGCAGCGTTGAAGGGGACAGGAACTATGGCTACACCTTC. Translating it yields CSVEGDRNYGYTF. Filled out from reference TRBV29-1 and TRBJ1-2, the complete variable domain reads SAVISQKPSRDICQRGTSLTIQCQVDSQVTMMFWYRQQPGQSLTLIATANQGSEATYESGFVIDKFPISRPNLTFSTLTVSNMSPEDSSIYLCSVEGDRNYGYTFGSGTRLTVV.

This clonotype was found a few times. This chain uses TRBV4-1 with TRBJ2-5; D is uncertain. Between the trimmed V and J ends, which lost 0 bases and 7 bases, there was a span of 9 bases. The CDR3 extends over 13 amino acids. Germline CDR1 and CDR2: MGHRA and YSYEKL. CDR3 protein: CASSQDGVGTQYF. CDR3 bases: TGCGCCAGCAGCCAAGATGGAGTCGGGACCCAGTACTTC.

This clonotype was counted ten times or more. The J gene is TRBJ1-2, the V gene TRBV7-2, with D tentatively TRBD1 (6 bases). CDR1 is SGHTA and CDR2 is FQGNSA in the germline V gene. V lost 2 bases to trimming and J lost 2 bases, with 9 bases between them. The CDR3 has 14 residues. CDR3 DNA sequence: TGTGCCAGCAGCTTATCCGGGACAAACTATGGCTACACCTTC. This translates into CASSLSGTNYGYTF.

This clonotype appeared many times. This sequence joins TRBV7-8 and TRBJ2-1; tentatively, D is TRBD2 (6 bases). The germline V gene has CDR1 SGHVS and CDR2 FQNEAQ. Trimming took off 3 bases at V and 7 bases at J, with 16 bases between the two ends. The CDR3 is 15 amino acids. The CDR3 sequence is CASSLGGKTWNEQFF. CDR3 in DNA: TGTGCCAGCAGCTTGGGGGGTAAGACATGGAATGAGCAGTTCTTC.

The genes are TRBV12-3 or TRBV12-4 and TRBJ1-2; D possibly corresponds to TRBD1 (5 bases). CDR3 length: 14 amino acids. Trimming took 5 bases from V and 4 from J, leaving 14 bases between them. The DNA of the CDR3 is TGTGCCAGCAGTGATCAGGGTCTCGTCTATGGCTACACCTTC. Its protein is CASSDQGLVYGYTF.

At least ten counts were recorded for this clonotype. The chain uses TRBV10-2 and TRBJ2-3; the D is unclear. Trimming left V 6 bases short and J 4 bases short, with 14 bases between. The CDR3 loop spans 14 amino acids. CDR1 and CDR2 (germline): WSHSY, SAAADI. The CDR3 here is CASSKFTSPDTQYF. Here the CDR3 DNA reads TGCGCCAGCAGCAAATTTACCTCTCCAGATACGCAGTATTTT.

V gene TRBV28 combines with J gene TRBJ2-7, with TRBD2 matching over 12 bases. Trimming cost V 5 bases and J 0 bases; bases outside gene matches: 14. The CDR3 spans 19 residues. Germline CDR1 MDHEN, CDR2 SYDVKM. CDR3 protein: CASSGGLAGGRHSSYEQYF. The CDR3 coding sequence is TGTGCCAGCAGTGGGGGCCTAGCGGGAGGGCGCCACAGCTCCTACGAGCAGTACTTC. Full variable domain (remainder filled in from reference TRBV28 and TRBJ2-7): DVKVTQSSRYLVKRTGEKVFLECVQDMDHENMFWYRQDPGLGLRLIYFSYDVKMKEKGDIPEGYSVSREKKERFSLILESASTNQTSMYLCASSGGLAGGRHSSYEQYFGPGTRLTVT.

This clonotype was seen a few times. It may be a read error: a sequence one base away is much more abundant. Because it lacks the conserved phenylalanine or tryptophan at the end, this CDR3 is likely a read error. The V call is TRBV6-1, the J call TRBJ1-2; a possible D gene is TRBD1 (6 bases). V was pared by 1 base and J by 6 bases, with 6 bases between. CDR1 and CDR2 (germline): MNHNS, SASEGT. The CDR3 contains 12 residues. CDR3 sequence (DNA): TGTGCCAGCAGTGAAGGACAGGATGGCTACACCCTC. Translated, it gives CASSEGQDGYTL.

There are many counts of this clonotype. This sequence joins TRBV27 and TRBJ1-1, with 7 nucleotides matching TRBD1. The CDR3 loop spans 15 amino acids. V lost 5 bases to trimming and J lost 0 bases; unmatched junction nucleotides: 6. The germline V gene encodes CDR1 MNHEY and CDR2 SMNVEV (reference sequence). CDR3 sequence: CASSPGTVMNTEAFF. The CDR3, as DNA: TGTGCCAGCAGTCCGGGGACAGTTATGAACACTGAAGCTTTCTTT.

This chain uses TRBV20-1 with TRBJ1-6; D unresolved. This CDR3 is 15 amino acids long. V lost 5 bases, J lost 0 bases, and 11 bases lay in between. The V gene's germline CDR1 is DFQATT and CDR2 SNEGSKA (reference sequence). The CDR3 loop reads CSARPASSYNSPLHF. The CDR3, as DNA: TGCAGTGCTCGCCCGGCGAGCTCCTATAATTCACCCCTCCACTTT.

Many counts were recorded for this clonotype. V gene TRBV7-9 combines with J gene TRBJ2-3; D is ambiguous. The last part of the DNA fits TRBJ2-5 better; the J call may be wrong. CDR3 size: 14 residues. CDR1 and CDR2 from the germline V gene are SEHNR and FQNEAQ (reference sequence). The CDR3 is CASSSLEPLKTQYF. CDR3 sequence (DNA): TGTGCCAGCAGCTCACTTGAACCTCTAAAGACCCAGTACTTC.

This clonotype appeared many times. This chain links TRBV2 with TRBJ2-2, with D hard to call. V shed 6 bases and J shed 6 bases, with 5 bases lying between them. Germline CDR1 SNHLY, CDR2 FYNNEI. The CDR3 totals 11 residues. The CDR3 DNA reads TGTGCCAGCAGGGAGTCCGGGGAGCTGTTTTTT. This translates into CASRESGELFF.

This clonotype has only a few counts. This rearrangement joins TRBV2 to TRBJ2-7; D is unresolved. This CDR3 contains 13 residues. Trimming shortened V by 2 bases and J by 2 bases, and 7 bases separated the two germline ends. Per germline, CDR1 SNHLY and CDR2 FYNNEI. CDR3 loop: CASSEWDTYEQYF. In DNA form, the CDR3 reads TGTGCCAGCAGTGAATGGGATACCTACGAGCAGTACTTC.

This clonotype was observed at least ten times. V gene TRBV2 combines with J gene TRBJ2-1, with D perhaps matching TRBD1 (5 bases). Germline assignment: CDR1 SNHLY and CDR2 FYNNEI. The CDR3 totals 14 residues. V shed 5 bases and J shed 0 bases, with 8 bases lying between them. The CDR3 sequence is CASSSDTSYNEQFF. CDR3 sequence (DNA): TGTGCCAGCAGTTCGGACACCTCCTACAATGAGCAGTTCTTC.

The table lists this clonotype with a few counts. The V and J genes are TRBV24-1 and TRBJ2-1; TRBD2 aligns across 8 bases. V shed 5 bases and J 8 bases; nucleotides not matched to a gene: 10. CDR3 size: 15 residues. Per germline, CDR1 KGHDR and CDR2 SFDVKD. The CDR3 is CATSGREGRFDEQFF. The CDR3 DNA reads TGTGCCACCAGTGGTCGGGAGGGCCGGTTTGATGAGCAGTTCTTC.